These T cell receptor beta chains were read from a single sample in a study of brain T cells in children with intractable seizures. Sequencing was performed with immunoSEQ multiplex PCR; in TCRdb, only in-frame clones are kept and a portion is missing. This table holds 340,000 or so clones, approximately 93% found once. This sample comprised peripheral blood, obtained 4 to 5 months after surgery. Receptors originate from a boy younger than two with tuberous sclerosis and intractable seizures. Each CDR3 is given without its conserved first and last residue. The order of the fields is V gene, clone size, CDR3 protein. Clone size, where shown, is once, few, many, or a class for clones that have expanded.

TRBV15	NA	ATSRGQSTDTQY
TRBV12-3/TRBV12-4	NA	ASSLGLRNEQF
TRBV19	NA	ASRWDRSNTEAF
TRBV30	NA	AWVDRTFMNTEAF
TRBV7-2	NA	ASSSRVQDTQY
TRBV5-1	once	ASSTALGEQY
TRBV30	once	AWSVLGDGANVLT
TRBV5-5	once	ASSLGNNEQF
TRBV7-9	few	ASSPQIGGVHNEQF
TRBV24-1	NA	ATSGQGATDTQY
TRBV3-1/TRBV3-2	NA	ASSQEEATYEQY
TRBV2	NA	ASSGGPTSPLH
TRBV7-9	NA	ASSPGRGNYGYT